The sample holds many counts of the clone carrying this T cell receptor beta chain. Antigen: not known. Researchers defined stable Graves' hyperthyroidism as no ophthalmopathy progression within 18 months. The source of the PBMCs was roughly 10 ml of fresh peripheral blood. Per germline, CDR1 MNHEY and CDR2 SVGEGT. This CDR3 is built from 14 residues. J was trimmed by 9 bases and V by 2 bases; bases with no gene match: 5. The sample belongs to a study of T cells in Graves' hyperthyroidism and ophthalmopathy. General observations from the study: Ophthalmopathy onset followed model prediction by a median approximately seven months.

The source material, RNA transcripts, was used to amplify TCR beta CDR3 regions. First-round RT-PCR of the TCR CDR3 relied on the HTBI primer set. From the multiplex PCR reads, TCRdb called clonotypes with MiXCR, one entry per CDR3 protein. Among around 560,000 distinct CDR3 sequences listed, approximately 15% were seen once. Sequencing used blood. The genes are TRBV6-2 or TRBV6-3 and TRBJ2-1; TRBD1 matches 9 bases. The TCR comes from a woman younger than 35 with Graves' hyperthyroidism. CDR3 amino acids: CASSYLRQGGEQFF. The CDR3 DNA is TGTGCCAGCAGTTACCTTCGACAGGGGGGTGAGCAGTTCTTC.